This entry features one T cell receptor (beta chain) sequence. The antigen is unknown. This entry belongs to a study of T cell responses to AZD1222 COVID-19 vaccine. Findings and caveats of the study: Nearly half of spike-specific TCRs reportedly target unmutated variant regions. Baseline antibody screening turned up just a handful of seropositive AZD1222 recipients. In a largely white British group with more females than males, clonal diversity was possibly underestimated. Regions 160-218 and 743-854 dominated among vaccine-associated CD4 TCRs spanning spike.

V lost 3 bases to trimming and J lost 6 bases, with 11 bases between them. The CDR3 covers 13 residues. Data came from immunoSEQ multiplex PCR; TCRdb stores just in-frame clones and leaves some out. The sample includes roughly 51,000 clones, 65% to 90% seen only once; the top ten take less than 9%. The TCR originated in an adult who received the AZD1222 COVID-19 vaccine. The sequencing used peripheral blood, collected 28 days after the second AZD1222 dose. The chain recombines TRBV12-3 or TRBV12-4 with TRBJ1-2, with D possibly TRBD1 on 6 matching bases. The CDR3 reads CASSLGARNGYTF. The CDR3 DNA reads as TGTGCCAGCAGTTTGGGGGCGCGAAATGGCTACACCTTC.